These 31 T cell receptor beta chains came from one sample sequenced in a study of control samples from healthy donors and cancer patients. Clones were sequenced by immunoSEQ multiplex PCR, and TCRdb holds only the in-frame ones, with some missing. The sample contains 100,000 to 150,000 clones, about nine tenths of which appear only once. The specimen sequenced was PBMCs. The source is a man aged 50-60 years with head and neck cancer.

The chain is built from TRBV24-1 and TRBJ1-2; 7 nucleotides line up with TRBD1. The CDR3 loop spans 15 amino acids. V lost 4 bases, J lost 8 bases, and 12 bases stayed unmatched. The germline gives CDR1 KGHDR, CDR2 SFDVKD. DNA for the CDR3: TGTGCCACCAGTGACTCCCGACAGGGCGTAGGAGGCTACACCTTC. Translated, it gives CATSDSRQGVGGYTF.

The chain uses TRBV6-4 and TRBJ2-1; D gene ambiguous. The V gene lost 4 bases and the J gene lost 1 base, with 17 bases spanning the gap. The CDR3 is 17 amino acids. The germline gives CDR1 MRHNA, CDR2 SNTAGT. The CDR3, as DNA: TGTGCCAGCAGTGCGTCACCAGGCCTACTGTCCTACAATGAGCAGTTCTTC. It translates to CASSASPGLLSYNEQFF.

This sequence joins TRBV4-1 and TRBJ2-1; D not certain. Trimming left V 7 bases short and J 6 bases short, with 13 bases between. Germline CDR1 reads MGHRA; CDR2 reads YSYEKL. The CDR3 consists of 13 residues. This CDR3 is CASTAAGSNEQFF. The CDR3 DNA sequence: TGCGCCAGCACCGCGGCCGGATCCAATGAGCAGTTCTTC.

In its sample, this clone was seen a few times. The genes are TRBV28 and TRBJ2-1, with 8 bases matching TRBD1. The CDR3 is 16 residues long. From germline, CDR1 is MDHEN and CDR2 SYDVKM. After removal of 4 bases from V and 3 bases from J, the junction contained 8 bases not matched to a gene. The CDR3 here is CASSSLLGTGYNEQFF. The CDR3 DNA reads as TGTGCCAGCAGTTCCCTCTTAGGGACAGGCTACAATGAGCAGTTCTTC. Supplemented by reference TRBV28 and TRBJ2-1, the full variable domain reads DVKVTQSSRYLVKRTGEKVFLECVQDMDHENMFWYRQDPGLGLRLIYFSYDVKMKEKGDIPEGYSVSREKKERFSLILESASTNQTSMYLCASSSLLGTGYNEQFFGPGTRLTVL.

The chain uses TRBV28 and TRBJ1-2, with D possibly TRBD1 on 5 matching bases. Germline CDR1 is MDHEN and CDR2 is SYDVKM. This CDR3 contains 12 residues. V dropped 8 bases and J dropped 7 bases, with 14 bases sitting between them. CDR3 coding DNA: TGTGCCAGCCTTCGGGGGGTCGGTGGCTACACCTTC. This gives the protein CASLRGVGGYTF.

The CDR3 DNA reads as TGTGCCAGCAGCTCCCGGAGGGGGGACTATGGCTACACCTTC. Translating gives CASSSRRGDYGYTF. J is TRBJ1-2 and V is TRBV7-2; tentatively, D is TRBD1 (6 bases). The V and J ends lost 4 bases and 3 bases respectively, with 12 bases between them. The CDR3 spans 14 residues. Germline V gives CDR1 SGHTA, CDR2 FQGNSA.

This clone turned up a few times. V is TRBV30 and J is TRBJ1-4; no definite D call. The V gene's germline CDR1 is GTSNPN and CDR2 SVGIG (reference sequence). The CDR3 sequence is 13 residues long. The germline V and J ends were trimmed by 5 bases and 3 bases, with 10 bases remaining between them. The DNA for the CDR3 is TGTGCCTGGGGCAGAGGTTCTAATGAAAAACTGTTTTTT. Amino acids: CAWGRGSNEKLFF.

As DNA, the CDR3 is TGTGCCAGCGGGGCCGTGCAGGGATTAAGTGAGCAGTTCTTC. Translating it yields CASGAVQGLSEQFF. The V call is TRBV27, the J call TRBJ2-1; tentatively, D is TRBD1 (5 bases). Germline V gene sequence: CDR1 MNHEY, CDR2 SMNVEV (reference sequence). The ends were cut back, 8 bases at V and 9 bases at J, with 20 bases in the middle. The length of the CDR3 is 14 residues.

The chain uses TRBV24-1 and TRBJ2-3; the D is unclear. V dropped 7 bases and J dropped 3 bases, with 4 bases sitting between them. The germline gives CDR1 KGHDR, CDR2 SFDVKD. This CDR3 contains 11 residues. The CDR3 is CATRGTDTQYF. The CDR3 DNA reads TGTGCCACCAGGGGGACAGATACGCAGTATTTT.

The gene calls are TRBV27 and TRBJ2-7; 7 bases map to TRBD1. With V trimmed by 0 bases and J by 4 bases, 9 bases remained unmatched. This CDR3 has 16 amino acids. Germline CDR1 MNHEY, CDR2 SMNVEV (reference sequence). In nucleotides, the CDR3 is TGTGCCAGCAGTTTATCGGCGACAGGGCCGGGTTACGAGCAGTACTTC. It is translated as CASSLSATGPGYEQYF.

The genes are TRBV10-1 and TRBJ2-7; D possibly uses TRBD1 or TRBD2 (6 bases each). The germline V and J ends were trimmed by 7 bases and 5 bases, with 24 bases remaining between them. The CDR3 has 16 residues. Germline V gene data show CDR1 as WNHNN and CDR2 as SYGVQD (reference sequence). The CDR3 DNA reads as TGCGCCAGCATTACCGTAAGCCGGGGGCCAACGGACGAGCAGTACTTC. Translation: CASITVSRGPTDEQYF.

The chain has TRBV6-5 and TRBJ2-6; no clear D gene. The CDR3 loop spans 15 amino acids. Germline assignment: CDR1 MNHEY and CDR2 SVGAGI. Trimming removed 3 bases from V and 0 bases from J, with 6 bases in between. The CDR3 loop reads CASSYGVSGANVLTF. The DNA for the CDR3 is TGTGCCAGCAGTTATGGGGTCTCTGGGGCCAACGTCCTGACTTTC.

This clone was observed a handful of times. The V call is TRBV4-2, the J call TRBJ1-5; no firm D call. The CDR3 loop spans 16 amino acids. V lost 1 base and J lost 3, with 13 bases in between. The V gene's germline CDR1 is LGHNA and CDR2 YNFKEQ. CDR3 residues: CASSQVIGVANQPQHF. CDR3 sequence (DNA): TGTGCCAGCAGCCAAGTCATCGGGGTAGCCAATCAGCCCCAGCATTTT.

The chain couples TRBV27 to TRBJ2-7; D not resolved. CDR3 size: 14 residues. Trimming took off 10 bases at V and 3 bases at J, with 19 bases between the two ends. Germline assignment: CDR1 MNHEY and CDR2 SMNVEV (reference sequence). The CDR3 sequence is CATAPYAANYEQYF. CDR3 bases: TGTGCCACGGCCCCGTATGCGGCGAACTACGAGCAGTACTTC.

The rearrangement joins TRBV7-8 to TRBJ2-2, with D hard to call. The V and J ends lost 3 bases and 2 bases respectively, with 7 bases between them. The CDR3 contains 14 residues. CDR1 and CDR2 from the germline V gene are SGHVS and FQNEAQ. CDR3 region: CASSFGFNTGELFF. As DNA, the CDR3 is TGTGCCAGCAGCTTCGGATTTAACACCGGGGAGCTGTTTTTT. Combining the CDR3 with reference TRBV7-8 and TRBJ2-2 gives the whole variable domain GAGVSQSPRYKVAKRGQDVALRCDPISGHVSLFWYQQALGQGPEFLTYFQNEAQLDKSGLPSDRFFAERPEGSVSTLKIQRTQQEDSAVYLCASSFGFNTGELFFGEGSRLTVL.

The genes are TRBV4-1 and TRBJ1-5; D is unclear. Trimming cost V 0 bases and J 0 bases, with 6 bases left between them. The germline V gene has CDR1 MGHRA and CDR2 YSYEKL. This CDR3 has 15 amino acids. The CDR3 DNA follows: TGCGCCAGCAGCCAAGACCAGTATAGCAATCAGCCCCAGCATTTT. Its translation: CASSQDQYSNQPQHF.

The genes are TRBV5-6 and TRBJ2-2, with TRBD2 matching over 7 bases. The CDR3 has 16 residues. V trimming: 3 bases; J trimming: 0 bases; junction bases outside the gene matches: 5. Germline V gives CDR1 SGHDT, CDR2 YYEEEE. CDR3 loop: CASSSLAVTNTGELFF. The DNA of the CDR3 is TGTGCCAGCAGCTCTCTAGCGGTTACGAACACCGGGGAGCTGTTTTTT.

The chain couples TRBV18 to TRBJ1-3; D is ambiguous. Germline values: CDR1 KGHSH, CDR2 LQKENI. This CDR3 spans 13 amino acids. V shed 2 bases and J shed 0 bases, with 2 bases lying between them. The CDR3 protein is CASSPNSGNTIYF. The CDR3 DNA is TGTGCCAGCTCACCAAACTCTGGAAACACCATATATTTT.

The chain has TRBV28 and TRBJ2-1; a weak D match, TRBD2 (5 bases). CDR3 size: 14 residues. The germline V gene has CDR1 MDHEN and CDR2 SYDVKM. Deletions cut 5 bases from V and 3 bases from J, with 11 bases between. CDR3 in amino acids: CASSPGSDYNEQFF. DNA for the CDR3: TGTGCCAGCAGTCCGGGGAGCGACTACAATGAGCAGTTCTTC.

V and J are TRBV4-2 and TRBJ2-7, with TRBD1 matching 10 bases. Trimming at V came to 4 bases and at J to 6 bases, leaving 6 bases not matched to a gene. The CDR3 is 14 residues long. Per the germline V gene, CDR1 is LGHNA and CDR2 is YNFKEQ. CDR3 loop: CASSPLTGGGEQYF. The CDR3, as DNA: TGTGCCAGCAGCCCCCTGACAGGGGGCGGCGAGCAGTACTTC.

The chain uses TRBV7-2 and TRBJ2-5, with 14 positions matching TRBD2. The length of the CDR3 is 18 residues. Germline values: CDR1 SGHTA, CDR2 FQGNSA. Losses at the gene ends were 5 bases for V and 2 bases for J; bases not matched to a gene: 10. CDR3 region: CASSPRTSGGYWQETQYF. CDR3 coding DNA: TGTGCCAGCAGCCCGAGGACTAGCGGGGGGTATTGGCAAGAGACCCAGTACTTC. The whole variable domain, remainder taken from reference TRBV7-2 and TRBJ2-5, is GAGVSQSPSNKVTEKGKDVELRCDPISGHTALYWYRQSLGQGLEFLIYFQGNSAPDKSGLPSDRFSAERTGGSVSTLTIQRTQQEDSAVYLCASSPRTSGGYWQETQYFGPGTRLLVL.

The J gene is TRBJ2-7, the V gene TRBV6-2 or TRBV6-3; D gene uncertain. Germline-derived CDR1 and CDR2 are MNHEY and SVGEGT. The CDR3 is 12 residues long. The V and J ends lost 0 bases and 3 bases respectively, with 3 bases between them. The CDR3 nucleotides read TGTGCCAGCAGTTACTCTCTCTACGAGCAGTACTTC. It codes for CASSYSLYEQYF.

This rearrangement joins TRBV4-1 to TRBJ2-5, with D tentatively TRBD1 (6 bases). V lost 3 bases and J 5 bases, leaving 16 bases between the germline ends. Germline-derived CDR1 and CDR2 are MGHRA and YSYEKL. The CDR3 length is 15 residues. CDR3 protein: CASSQDYRDGETQYF. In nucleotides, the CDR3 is TGCGCCAGCAGCCAGGATTACAGGGACGGCGAGACCCAGTACTTC.

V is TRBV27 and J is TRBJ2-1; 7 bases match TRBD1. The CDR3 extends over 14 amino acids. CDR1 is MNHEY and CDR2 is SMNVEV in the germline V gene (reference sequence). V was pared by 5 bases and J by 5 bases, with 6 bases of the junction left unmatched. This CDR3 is CASSTPGTDNEQFF. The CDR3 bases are TGTGCCAGCAGTACTCCCGGGACAGACAATGAGCAGTTCTTC.

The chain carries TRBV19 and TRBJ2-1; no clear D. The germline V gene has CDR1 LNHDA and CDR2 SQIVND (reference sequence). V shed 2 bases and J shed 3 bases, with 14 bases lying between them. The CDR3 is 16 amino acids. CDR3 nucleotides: TGTGCCAGTAGTATAACGCTGGCGGTGAACTACAATGAGCAGTTCTTC. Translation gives CASSITLAVNYNEQFF.

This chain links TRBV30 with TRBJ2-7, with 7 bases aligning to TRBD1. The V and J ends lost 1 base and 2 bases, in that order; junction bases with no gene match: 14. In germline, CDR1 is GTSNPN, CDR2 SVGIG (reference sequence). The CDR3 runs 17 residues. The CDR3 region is CAWSGQGNFLFPYEQYF. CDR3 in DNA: TGTGCCTGGAGTGGACAGGGAAACTTTCTTTTCCCCTACGAGCAGTACTTC.

CDR3 nucleotides: TGTGCCAGCAGCTCCCCCCCTCTCAGCAATGAGCAGTTCTTC. It encodes CASSSPPLSNEQFF. The genes are TRBV6-2 or TRBV6-3 and TRBJ2-1; no clear D. The germline CDR1 and CDR2 sequences are MNHEY and SVGEGT. Trimming took off 6 bases at V and 6 bases at J, with 15 bases between the two ends. The CDR3 totals 14 residues.

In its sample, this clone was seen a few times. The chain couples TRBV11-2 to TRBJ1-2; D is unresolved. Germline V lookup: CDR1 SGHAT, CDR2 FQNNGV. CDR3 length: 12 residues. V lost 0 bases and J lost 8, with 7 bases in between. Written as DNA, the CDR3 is TGTGCCAGCAGCTTAGATGATCTCGGCTACACCTTC. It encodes CASSLDDLGYTF.

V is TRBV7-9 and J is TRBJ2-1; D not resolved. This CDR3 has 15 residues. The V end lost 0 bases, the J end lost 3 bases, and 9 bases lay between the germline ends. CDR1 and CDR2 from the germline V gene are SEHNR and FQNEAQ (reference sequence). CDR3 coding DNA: TGTGCCAGCAGCTTAGCCACTAATTTCTACAATGAGCAGTTCTTC. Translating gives CASSLATNFYNEQFF.

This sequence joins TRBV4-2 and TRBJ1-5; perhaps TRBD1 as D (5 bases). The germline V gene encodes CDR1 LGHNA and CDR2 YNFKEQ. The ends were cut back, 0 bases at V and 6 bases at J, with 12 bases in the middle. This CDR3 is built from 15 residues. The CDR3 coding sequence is TGTGCCAGCAGCCAAGAAGCAGGGACGGTTCAGCCCCAGCATTTT. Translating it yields CASSQEAGTVQPQHF.

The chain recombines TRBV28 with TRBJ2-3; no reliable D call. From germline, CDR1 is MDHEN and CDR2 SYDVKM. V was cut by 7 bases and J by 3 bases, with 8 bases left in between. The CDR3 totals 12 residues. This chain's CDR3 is CASISQTDTQYF. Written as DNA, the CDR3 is TGTGCCAGCATATCTCAAACAGATACGCAGTATTTT.